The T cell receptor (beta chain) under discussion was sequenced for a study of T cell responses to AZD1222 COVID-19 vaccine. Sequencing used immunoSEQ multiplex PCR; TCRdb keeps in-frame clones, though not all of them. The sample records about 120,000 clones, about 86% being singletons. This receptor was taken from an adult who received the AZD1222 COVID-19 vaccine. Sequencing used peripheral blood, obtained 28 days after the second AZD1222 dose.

The CDR3 here is CASSLDSGTRTQYF. For the CDR3, the DNA is TGCGCCAGCAGCTTGGACTCCGGGACACGGACACAGTACTTC. V usage is TRBV5-1 and J usage is TRBJ2-5, with a tentative D call TRBD1 (6 bases). Germline values: CDR1 SGHRS, CDR2 YFSETQ. The V and J ends lost 0 bases and 11 bases respectively, with 17 bases between them. This CDR3 has 14 residues.